The 11 T cell receptor beta chains listed next were all sequenced from one sample in a study of patients and donors after allogeneic stem cell transplantation. MiXCR, run by TCRdb on the RT-PCR reads, gives a single entry per CDR3 protein. The sample lists around 150,000 distinct CDR3 sequences, roughly two fifths occurring once. The sequenced material came from blood, either unsorted or a sorted T cell fraction (not recorded which). The source of these receptors is a human donor who was either an allogeneic HSCT recipient or a stem cell or donor lymphocyte infusion donor (not recorded which). It is not recorded whose cells these are; they may come from a transplant donor.

The CDR3 nucleotides are TGTGCCAGCAGTTTTAGAGTGGGAGACTACGAGCAGTACGTC. It is translated as CASSFRVGDYEQYV. V and J are TRBV27 and TRBJ2-7; weak D call: TRBD2 (5 bases). There are 14 residues in the CDR3. Germline V CDR1 and CDR2: MNHEY, SMNVEV (reference sequence). V shed 3 bases and J shed 3 bases, with 12 bases lying between them.

This clonotype came up a few times. The chain combines TRBV6-2 or TRBV6-3 with TRBJ1-4; D call uncertain. Trimming stripped 6 bases from V and 5 bases from J, with 16 bases between. The CDR3 is 15 residues long. The germline CDR1 and CDR2 sequences are MNHEY and SVGEGT. In nucleotides, the CDR3 is TGTGCCAGCAGCGTGACAAGAGGACTAAATGAAAAACTGTTTTTT. Translated: CASSVTRGLNEKLFF.

The chain is built from TRBV6-5 and TRBJ1-4, with D possibly matching TRBD1 (5 bases). V was clipped by 6 bases and J by 3 bases, with 17 bases between them. The CDR3 is made up of 16 amino acids. CDR1 is MNHEY and CDR2 is SVGAGI in the germline V gene. CDR3 bases: TGTGCCAGCAGCCTTGTCGCGGAGGGACCTAATGAAAAACTGTTTTTT. Its translation: CASSLVAEGPNEKLFF.

This clonotype was detected once. The V gene is TRBV6-6, the J gene TRBJ2-7, with a tentative D call TRBD1 (6 bases). Trimming removed 2 bases from V and 4 bases from J, with 12 bases in between. CDR1 is MNHNY and CDR2 is SVGAGI in the germline V gene (reference sequence). CDR3 length equals 14 residues. The CDR3 region is CASSYTSGVYEQYF. The CDR3 DNA is TGTGCCAGCAGTTACACATCAGGGGTTTACGAGCAGTACTTC.

V is TRBV6-2 or TRBV6-3 and J is TRBJ1-4; D is uncertain. The V gene lost 6 bases and the J gene lost 3 bases, with 11 bases spanning the gap. This CDR3 region has 14 residues. Germline V CDR1 and CDR2: MNHEY, SVGEGT. The DNA of the CDR3 is TGTGCCAGCAGCTACGAGGCCGCTAATGAAAAACTGTTTTTT. It is translated as CASSYEAANEKLFF.

The chain's CDR3 is CASRRTGGDFTF. The CDR3 DNA sequence: TGTGCCAGCAGGAGGACAGGGGGAGATTTCACCTTC. The genes are TRBV27 and TRBJ1-2, with 10 bases matching TRBD1. Germline V gene lookup returns CDR1 MNHEY and CDR2 SMNVEV (reference sequence). V was pared by 6 bases and J by 13 bases, with 8 bases of the junction left unmatched. This CDR3 has 12 residues.

This clonotype has a handful of counts. The gene calls are TRBV20-1 and TRBJ1-5; D is possibly TRBD1 (6 bases). Germline V gene sequence: CDR1 DFQATT, CDR2 SNEGSKA (reference sequence). The CDR3 runs 14 residues. Trimming removed 1 base from V and 6 bases from J, with 13 bases in between. The CDR3 is CSARVGGGIQPQHF. CDR3 bases: TGCAGTGCTAGAGTTGGGGGGGGCATTCAGCCCCAGCATTTT.

This chain links TRBV6-1 with TRBJ1-1, with D tentatively TRBD1 (5 bases). The CDR3 has 15 amino acids. The germline gives CDR1 MNHNS, CDR2 SASEGT. V lost 3 bases and J 2 bases, leaving 13 bases between the germline ends. In DNA, the CDR3 is TGTGCCAGCAGTGATGGGAGCAGGGCCAACACTGAAGCTTTCTTT. This translates into CASSDGSRANTEAFF.

This clonotype was counted a single time. This sequence joins TRBV12-3 or TRBV12-4 and TRBJ2-1, with 10 bases matching TRBD2. J gave up 5 bases and V 8 bases, and 9 bases lay outside the gene matches. CDR3 length: 15 residues. The CDR3 DNA sequence: TGTGCCAGCGCAATCACTAGCGGGGTCCACAATGAGCAGTTCTTC. This gives the protein CASAITSGVHNEQFF.

This clonotype has a handful of counts. The V call is TRBV12-3 or TRBV12-4, the J call TRBJ2-5; possible D gene TRBD2, 5 bases. The CDR3 runs to 17 residues. V was cut by 5 bases and J by 0 bases, with 19 bases left in between. This CDR3 reads CASSRGPRTENQETQYF. The CDR3 nucleotides read TGTGCCAGCAGTCGTGGCCCGAGGACTGAGAACCAAGAGACCCAGTACTTC.

The rearrangement links TRBV12-3 or TRBV12-4 to TRBJ2-5; possible D gene TRBD2, 6 bases. The CDR3 loop spans 15 amino acids. Trimming removed 5 bases at V and 2 bases at J, with 15 bases between. CDR3 region: CASSAPPGAQETQYF. The CDR3, as DNA: TGTGCCAGCAGTGCGCCACCGGGAGCTCAAGAGACCCAGTACTTC.